The entry below gives a single T cell receptor beta chain sequence along with its context. This record comes from a study of T cell changes during pregnancy in multiple sclerosis. Clones were sequenced by immunoSEQ multiplex PCR, and TCRdb holds only the in-frame ones, with some missing. This table has about 98,000 clones, 92% appearing once. This CDR3 region has 14 residues. Between the trimmed V and J ends, which lost 3 bases and 2 bases, there was a span of 10 bases. Per germline, CDR1 MGHDK and CDR2 SYGVNS. The sequences come from peripheral blood, collected after pregnancy. The source of this sequence is a female donor in good health, enrolled as a control in a pregnancy study. V and J are TRBV25-1 and TRBJ2-5; D might be TRBD2 (6 bases). CDR3 in DNA: TGTGCCAGCAGTGAGGGGGGAACTCAAGAGACCCAGTACTTC. Protein product: CASSEGGTQETQYF. Full variable domain (rest looked up from reference TRBV25-1 and TRBJ2-5): EADIYQTPRYLVIGTGKKITLECSQTMGHDKMYWYQQDPGMELHLIHYSYGVNSTEKGDLSSESTVSRIRTEHFPLTLESARPSHTSQYLCASSEGGTQETQYFGPGTRLLVL.